One and the same sample provided the 5 T cell receptor beta chains below, sequenced in a study of human T cells and chemical hapten exposure. TCRdb processed the RACE reads anew with MiXCR; each CDR3 protein has one entry. The data show just over 80,000 distinct CDR3 sequences, about 10% seen once. Time point meaning: patch test 1, 2 weeks after DPC sensitization. The treatment is: therapeutic diphenylcyclopropenone sensitization with weekly scalp DPC. The sequencing here drew on whole blood, taken in connection with sensitization to the hapten diphenylcyclopropenone (DPC). The receptors were gathered from a woman aged 50 to 60 with alopecia areata. Some clones in this sample may be carry-over from other donors' samples.

This clonotype was detected a few times. This chain uses TRBV29-1 with TRBJ2-1, with TRBD2 matching over 10 bases. The V gene's germline CDR1 is SQVTM and CDR2 ANQGSEA. The CDR3 contains 13 residues. Trimming removed 7 bases from V and 9 bases from J; junction bases left unmatched: 9. Here the CDR3 DNA reads TGCAGCGCGGTTCTAGCGGGAGTTCTTGAGCAGTTCTTC. The encoded protein is CSAVLAGVLEQFF.

This clonotype came up a few times. The chain employs TRBV6-5 and TRBJ1-1; D gene ambiguous. V was pared by 4 bases and J by 5 bases, with 14 bases between. The CDR3 consists of 14 residues. The V gene's germline CDR1 is MNHEY and CDR2 SVGAGI. The CDR3 DNA reads TGTGCCAGCAGTTCGGTGGCGGGGAGAACTGAAGCTTTCTTT. It specifies CASSSVAGRTEAFF.

This clonotype came up a few times. This chain uses TRBV12-3 or TRBV12-4 with TRBJ2-5; maybe TRBD2 (5 bases). This CDR3 region has 16 residues. With 5 bases removed from V and 4 bases from J, the gap between germline ends came to 20 bases. CDR3 coding DNA: TGTGCCAGCAGTCACTCCCTCCGGCGGGTTGGAGAGACCCAGTACTTC. Translation gives CASSHSLRRVGETQYF.

This rearrangement joins TRBV12-3 or TRBV12-4 to TRBJ2-1; D assignment may be TRBD1 or TRBD2 (5 bases each). Trimming shortened V by 5 bases and J by 4 bases, and 15 bases separated the two germline ends. The length of the CDR3 is 15 residues. CDR3 loop: CASSRSGTGYNEQFF. The CDR3 nucleotides read TGTGCCAGCAGTAGATCCGGGACGGGATACAATGAGCAGTTCTTC.

V and J are TRBV6-4 and TRBJ1-1, with 7 bases lining up with TRBD1. J lost 4 bases, V lost 6 bases, and 11 bases had no gene match. Germline V gene sequence: CDR1 MRHNA, CDR2 SNTAGT. This CDR3 comprises 15 residues. The CDR3 spells CASRETGKGITEAFF. The CDR3 bases are TGTGCCAGCAGAGAGACAGGGAAGGGGATCACTGAAGCTTTCTTT.